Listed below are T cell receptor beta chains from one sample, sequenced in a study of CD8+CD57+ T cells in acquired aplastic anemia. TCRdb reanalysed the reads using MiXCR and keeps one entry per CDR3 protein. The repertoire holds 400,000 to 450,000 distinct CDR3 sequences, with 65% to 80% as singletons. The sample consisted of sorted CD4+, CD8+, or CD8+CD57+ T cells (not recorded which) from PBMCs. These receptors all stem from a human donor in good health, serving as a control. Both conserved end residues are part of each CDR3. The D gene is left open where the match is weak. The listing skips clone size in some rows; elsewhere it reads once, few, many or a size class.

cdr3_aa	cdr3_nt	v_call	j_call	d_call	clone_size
CASSKGGSVNQPQHF	TGTGCCAGCTCAAAAGGGGGATCGGTCAATCAGCCCCAGCATTTT	TRBV2	TRBJ1-5	.	many
CASSVNPNNEQFFGPGVRLFF	.	TRBV2	TRBJ2-2	.	.
CASSFLNRGYGYTF	TGTGCCAGCAGTTTTCTCAACAGGGGCTATGGCTACACCTTC	TRBV12-3/TRBV12-4	TRBJ1-2	TRBD1	few
CSARDRGVYTEALF	TGCAGTGCTAGAGATCGTGGTGTCTACACTGAAGCTCTCTTT	TRBV20-1	TRBJ1-1	.	few
CASSLASETQYFGYF	.	TRBV7-2	TRBJ2-7	.	.
CSVEDLSVALTDTQYF	TGCAGCGTTGAAGATCTCTCAGTGGCCCTCACAGATACGCAGTATTTT	TRBV29-1	TRBJ2-3	.	few
CASSLETGRSSEQYF	TGCGCCAGCAGCTTGGAGACCGGGAGGTCTTCCGAGCAGTACTTC	TRBV5-1	TRBJ2-7	TRBD2	many
CASKGLYGYTF	TGTGCCAGCAAGGGTTTGTATGGCTACACCTTC	TRBV6-5	TRBJ1-2	.	many
CTSSSGRTNGYTF	TGTACCAGCAGCTCAGGTAGGACGAATGGGTACACCTTC	TRBV7-2	TRBJ1-2	.	.
CATSRDRTGASYEQYF	TGTGCCACCAGCAGAGACAGGACGGGAGCCTCCTACGAGCAGTACTTC	TRBV15	TRBJ2-7	.	once
CASRFRDKADTQYF	TGTGCCAGCAGGTTCCGGGACAAGGCGGATACGCAGTATTTT	TRBV2	TRBJ2-3	.	.
CASSRPPSASETQYF	TGTGCCAGCAGCCGCCCCCCGTCGGCCTCGGAGACCCAGTACTTC	TRBV7-3	TRBJ2-5	.	.
CASRKGKANYGYTF	TGTGCCAGCAGGAAGGGAAAAGCTAACTATGGCTACACCTTC	TRBV2	TRBJ1-2	.	.
CASSVGVRTEQYF	TGTGCCAGCAGCGTAGGAGTCCGGACGGAGCAGTACTTC	TRBV5-6	TRBJ2-7	.	.
CASSQVGDTDTQYF	TGTGCCAGCAGCCAAGTGGGTGACACAGATACGCAGTATTTT	TRBV4-2	TRBJ2-3	.	many
CASSLEGQGVGYTF	TGCGCCAGCAGCTTGGAAGGACAGGGGGTTGGCTACACCTTC	TRBV5-1	TRBJ1-2	TRBD1	.
CASSVAGRGSQLQHF	TGTGCCAGCAGCGTAGCTGGGAGGGGTTCTCAGCTCCAGCATTTT	TRBV11-2	TRBJ1-5	.	.
CASTQGRDYGYTF	TGCGCCAGCACCCAGGGACGTGACTATGGCTACACCTTC	TRBV4-1	TRBJ1-2	.	many
CASSPKGREQYF	TGTGCCAGCAGCCCGAAGGGGAGAGAGCAGTACTTC	TRBV7-2	TRBJ2-7	.	.
CASTLGSSGANVLTF	TGTGCCAGCACCTTAGGGTCCTCTGGGGCCAACGTCCTGACTTTC	TRBV11-2	TRBJ2-6	.	.
CASSSVRAPDQTQHF	TGTGCCAGCAGCTCCGTACGGGCACCGGATCAGACCCAGCATTTT	TRBV7-3	TRBJ1-5	.	once
CASSLGTYAYEQYF	TGTGCCAGTAGTCTAGGGACATACGCCTACGAGCAGTACTTC	TRBV19	TRBJ2-7	.	.
CASASGASYEQYF	TGTGCCAGCGCAAGTGGGGCTTCCTACGAGCAGTACTTC	TRBV7-2	TRBJ2-7	.	few
CASSPWTSVADTYTF	TGTGCCAGCAGCCCCTGGACCAGCGTCGCAGATACGTACACCTTC	TRBV14	TRBJ1-2	.	.
CSAGTSGGTSEQYF	TGCAGTGCTGGCACTAGCGGGGGCACGTCCGAGCAGTACTTC	TRBV20-1	TRBJ2-7	TRBD2	.
CASSSTVSGNTITF	TGTGCCAGCAGCTCCACAGTCTCTGGAAACACCATAACTTTT	TRBV15	TRBJ1-3	.	.
CASGTGAGAGDTQYF	TGTGCCAGCGGTACGGGTGCGGGAGCGGGTGATACCCAGTATTTT	TRBV25-1	TRBJ2-3	TRBD2	.
CSGLAGGRAYEQYF	TGCAGTGGACTAGCGGGGGGGCGGGCCTACGAGCAGTACTTC	TRBV20-1	TRBJ2-7	TRBD2	.
CSARGVPPYEQYF	TGCAGTGCTAGAGGGGTGCCTCCCTACGAGCAGTACTTC	TRBV20-1	TRBJ2-7	.	once
CASSLGETGELFF	TGCGCCAGCAGCTTGGGAGAAACCGGGGAGCTGTTTTTT	TRBV5-1	TRBJ2-2	.	many
CASSPRAGLSYNSPLHF	TGTGCCAGCAGCCCCAGAGCGGGGCTCTCCTATAATTCACCCCTCCACTTT	TRBV7-6	TRBJ1-6	.	many
CASSRTSLMNTEAFF	TGTGCCAGCAGTCGGACATCCCTGATGAACACTGAAGCTTTCTTT	TRBV12-3/TRBV12-4	TRBJ1-1	.	once
CASSPGLSDNYRYF	TGTGCCAGCAGCCCGGGACTGAGCGATAACTATCGCTACTTT	TRBV7-3	TRBJ1-6	.	.
CASSPTDTEAFF	TGTGCCAGCAGCCCGACGGACACTGAAGCTTTCTTT	TRBV7-8	TRBJ1-1	.	many
CASSFRDSSYNEQFF	TGTGCCAGCAGCTTTCGGGACTCTTCCTACAATGAGCAGTTCTTC	TRBV7-2	TRBJ2-1	.	many
CASSLNGPFSGNTIYF	TGTGCCAGCAGTTTAAACGGCCCTTTCTCTGGAAACACCATATATTTT	TRBV12-3/TRBV12-4	TRBJ1-3	.	many
CATSRDLRLFGETQYF	TGTGCCACCAGCAGAGATCTACGCCTATTTGGCGAGACCCAGTACTTC	TRBV15	TRBJ2-5	.	.
CASGLTRADTQYF	TGTGCTAGTGGTTTAACGAGGGCAGATACGCAGTATTTT	TRBV12-5	TRBJ2-3	.	many
CASSVHERGAPANTF	TGTGCCAGCAGCGTCCACGAGCGGGGAGCTCCTGCAAACACCTTC	TRBV7-3	TRBJ1-2	.	.
CSAHPRTSYEQYF	TGCAGTGCCCACCCCCGCACGTCCTACGAGCAGTACTTC	TRBV20-1	TRBJ2-7	.	few
CASTPTGGQTEAFF	TGCGCCAGCACCCCGACAGGGGGCCAGACTGAAGCTTTCTTT	TRBV5-1	TRBJ1-1	TRBD1	.
CASSKTGIVKLSHF	TGTGCCAGCAGTAAAACGGGGATTGTTAAGCTTTCGCATTTT	TRBV2	TRBJ1-5	.	.
CSVAERELNTQYF	TGCAGCGTTGCGGAGCGGGAGTTGAATACGCAGTATTTT	TRBV29-1	TRBJ2-3	TRBD2	.
CASLGAGELFF	TGTGCCAGCCTAGGAGCCGGGGAGCTGTTTTTT	TRBV7-9	TRBJ2-2	.	.
CASCEYPVSEVQETQYF	TGTGCCAGCTGTGAATATCCCGTCAGTGAGGTCCAAGAGACCCAGTACTTC	TRBV25-1	TRBJ2-5	.	.